This TCR beta chain was observed in a study of radiotherapy plus CTLA-4 blockade in lung cancer. General observations from the study: Blood TCR clones of tumor origin expanded after radiotherapy plus ipilimumab. Early blood T cell clone changes and increased post-radiation serum interferon-beta were reportedly the strongest response predictors.

Method: immunoSEQ multiplex PCR; TCRdb's copy keeps in-frame clones and lacks some. Found here are about 53,000 clones, just under 85% of them singletons; the top ten hold roughly 5%. In regard to this clone: Its specificity is not known.

This sequence was found in a human donor with non-small cell lung cancer whose response to radiotherapy plus ipilimumab could not be evaluated. The sample consisted of peripheral blood, taken from a patient treated with radiotherapy plus ipilimumab.

The CDR3 loop is CASSYSGGRSKNIQYF. CDR3 nucleotide sequence: TGTGCCAGCAGCTATAGCGGGGGGAGGTCCAAAAACATTCAGTACTTC. The chain uses TRBV7-8 and TRBJ2-4; 10 bases line up with TRBD2. With 4 bases clipped from V and 2 bases from J, the junction kept 5 bases outside the gene matches. Germline V gene lookup returns CDR1 SGHVS and CDR2 FQNEAQ. This CDR3 has 16 amino acids.